This T cell receptor beta chain was recovered during a study of blood T cells in healthy people across ages. Germline lookup yields CDR1 MGHRA and CDR2 YSYEKL. The CDR3 consists of 16 residues. The ends lost 8 bases at V and 5 bases at J; junction bases unmatched: 17. It was with a sample-barcoded 5' primer and a J-beta primer mix that a second PCR of about 6 to 12 cycles was run. MiXCR was run by TCRdb on the 5' RACE reads, yielding one entry per CDR3 protein. Of approximately 2,000,000 distinct CDR3 sequences listed, approximately 39% are singletons. This chain links TRBV4-1 with TRBJ1-2, with 7 nucleotides matching TRBD1. This TCR derives from a human donor in good health. The sample taken for sequencing was blood. CDR3 nucleotide sequence: TGCGCCAGCCGGCCGAGACAGGGCCTTTCTCTATATGGCTACACCTTC. It yields the protein CASRPRQGLSLYGYTF.